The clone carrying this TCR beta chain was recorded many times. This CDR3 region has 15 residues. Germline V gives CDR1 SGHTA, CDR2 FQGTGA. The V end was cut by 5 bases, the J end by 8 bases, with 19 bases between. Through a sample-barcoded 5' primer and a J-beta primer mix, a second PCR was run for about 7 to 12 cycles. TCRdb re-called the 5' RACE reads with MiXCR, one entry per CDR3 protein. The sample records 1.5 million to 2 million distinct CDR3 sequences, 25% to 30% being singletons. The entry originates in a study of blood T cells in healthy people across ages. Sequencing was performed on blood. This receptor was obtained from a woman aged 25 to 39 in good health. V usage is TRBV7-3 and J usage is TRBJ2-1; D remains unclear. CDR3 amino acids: CASSPSVGSVHEQFF. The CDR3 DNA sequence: TGTGCCAGCAGCCCCTCCGTGGGCTCGGTACATGAGCAGTTCTTC.